Shown below are 25 T cell receptor beta chains from a single sample sequenced in a study of IL-17A CD8 T cells in psoriatic arthritis synovium. Synovial fluid was aspirated from actively inflamed joints of psoriatic arthritis patients. Assay: immunoSEQ multiplex PCR; the TCRdb copy retains only in-frame clones and omits some. The top ten clones hold about 10% of a sample with 2,100 or so clones, 72% of them seen once. Material: memory CD8+ T cells from synovial fluid. The subset: bulk memory CD8+ T cells (CD45RA-CD27+/- and CD45RA+CD27-). These receptor sequences come from a human donor with psoriatic arthritis.

This sequence joins TRBV5-6 and TRBJ2-7; a weak D match, TRBD1 (6 bases). Looked up from germline, CDR1 is SGHDT and CDR2 is YYEEEE. The CDR3 loop spans 17 amino acids. V lost 4 bases and J 6 bases, leaving 26 bases between the germline ends. The DNA for the CDR3 is TGTGCCAGCAGCACCTTCTCTTCGCACGGGACATCTGGCGAGCAGTACTTC. This gives the protein CASSTFSSHGTSGEQYF.

This chain connects TRBV15 to TRBJ2-1; 11 bases fit TRBD2. The V segment lost 1 base and the J segment 6 bases; nucleotides outside the gene matches: 5. This CDR3 has 16 amino acids. Germline V gives CDR1 LNHNV, CDR2 YYDKDF (reference sequence). Here the CDR3 reads CATSRALTSGSNEQFF. The CDR3 DNA reads TGTGCCACCAGCAGAGCTTTAACTAGCGGGAGCAATGAGCAGTTCTTC. Filled out from reference TRBV15 and TRBJ2-1, the complete variable domain reads DAMVIQNPRYQVTQFGKPVTLSCSQTLNHNVMYWYQQKSSQAPKLLFHYYDKDFNNEADTPDNFQSRRPNTSFCFLDIRSPGLGDTAMYLCATSRALTSGSNEQFFGPGTRLTVL.

In this sample, this clone turned up once. The chain uses TRBV28 and TRBJ2-4; TRBD1 agrees at 9 bases. The J segment lost 6 bases and the V segment lost 5 bases, leaving 8 bases of the junction unmatched. Germline-derived CDR1 and CDR2 are MDHEN and SYDVKM. CDR3 size: 15 residues. The CDR3 loop is CASSQIQGAGNIQYF. In DNA form, the CDR3 reads TGTGCCAGCAGTCAAATACAGGGGGCGGGAAACATTCAGTACTTC.

This clone has a handful of counts. The rearrangement joins TRBV7-9 to TRBJ1-1; D ambiguous. Germline loops: CDR1 SEHNR, CDR2 FQNEAQ (reference sequence). The ends were cut back, 6 bases at V and 3 bases at J, with 11 bases in the middle. The CDR3 sequence is 13 residues long. CDR3 nucleotide sequence: TGTGCCAGCAGAAAGCCGGAAGACACTGAAGCTTTCTTT. Translating gives CASRKPEDTEAFF.

This chain uses TRBV7-7 with TRBJ2-6, with no clear D. Trimming shortened V by 5 bases and J by 5 bases, and 22 bases separated the two germline ends. There are 18 residues in the CDR3. The germline V gene has CDR1 SSHAT and CDR2 FNYEAQ (reference sequence). The CDR3 here is CASSHSAVPQSRANVLTF. The CDR3 region has the DNA TGTGCCAGCAGCCATAGTGCAGTGCCACAAAGTCGGGCCAACGTCCTGACTTTC.

The gene calls are TRBV4-2 and TRBJ2-5; 10 nucleotides line up with TRBD1. The germline CDR1 and CDR2 sequences are LGHNA and YNFKEQ. The junction had 4 bases not matched to a gene; V was cut back by 0 bases and J by 3 bases. The CDR3 length is 16 residues. The CDR3 loop reads CASSQDTGTGEETQYF. CDR3 in DNA: TGTGCCAGCAGCCAAGATACCGGGACAGGGGAAGAGACCCAGTACTTC.

This rearrangement joins TRBV27 to TRBJ2-1, with D perhaps matching TRBD1 or TRBD2 (6 bases each). CDR1 is MNHEY and CDR2 is SMNVEV in the germline V gene (reference sequence). The CDR3 consists of 15 residues. The V end lost 2 bases, the J end lost 4 bases, and 12 bases lay between the germline ends. CDR3 in amino acids: CASSLQGRFYNEQFF. CDR3 DNA: TGTGCCAGCAGTTTACAGGGGAGGTTTTACAATGAGCAGTTCTTC.

The sample holds a few counts of this clone. The chain employs TRBV13 and TRBJ2-3; D may be TRBD2 (6 bases). CDR3 length: 16 residues. V dropped 2 bases and J dropped 5 bases, with 17 bases sitting between them. The V gene's germline CDR1 is PRHDT and CDR2 FYEKMQ (reference sequence). In nucleotides, the CDR3 is TGTGCCAGCAGCTTAAGAGTTGGGAGGTCAGGAGATACGCAGTATTTT. Translation: CASSLRVGRSGDTQYF.

The chain employs TRBV4-3 and TRBJ2-6; a weak D match, TRBD2 (6 bases). Germline V gene lookup returns CDR1 LGHNA and CDR2 YSLEER. The CDR3 is 16 residues long. The ends were cut back, 3 bases at V and 4 bases at J, with 13 bases in the middle. DNA for the CDR3: TGCGCCAGCAGCCAGGATTCGGGAGCCGGGGCCAACGTCCTGACTTTC. It specifies CASSQDSGAGANVLTF.

V and J are TRBV2 and TRBJ2-7; 11 nucleotides align to TRBD2. The CDR3 has 16 amino acids. V dropped 5 bases and J dropped 3; count of bases not matched to a gene: 9. Per the germline V gene, CDR1 is SNHLY and CDR2 is FYNNEI. CDR3 in DNA: TGTGCCAGCAGTCCCTCTACTAGCGGGAGTTACTACGAGCAGTACTTC. This translates into CASSPSTSGSYYEQYF.

This rearrangement joins TRBV19 to TRBJ2-1; 7 bases line up with TRBD1. The CDR3 has 15 residues. Germline-derived CDR1 and CDR2 are LNHDA and SQIVND (reference sequence). Losses at the gene ends were 4 bases for V and 0 bases for J; bases not matched to a gene: 3. CDR3 loop: CASSTSGGSYNEQFF. CDR3 bases: TGTGCCAGTAGTACCTCAGGGGGCTCCTACAATGAGCAGTTCTTC.

This clone has only a few counts. The V call is TRBV11-2, the J call TRBJ1-2; no reliable D call. Trimming pared 4 bases from V and 5 bases from J, leaving 17 bases between. CDR1 and CDR2 (germline): SGHAT, FQNNGV. The CDR3 has 15 amino acids. CDR3 in amino acids: CASSSPTRLEYGYTF. CDR3 nucleotide sequence: TGTGCCAGCAGCTCACCGACGCGGTTAGAGTATGGCTACACCTTC.

The sample holds a few counts of this clone. This chain connects TRBV30 to TRBJ2-1; 13 nucleotides agree with TRBD2. CDR3 length equals 17 residues. Trimming removed 0 bases from V and 7 bases from J; junction bases left unmatched: 9. Per germline, CDR1 GTSNPN and CDR2 SVGIG (reference sequence). CDR3 sequence reads: CAWSVELLAGGLNEQFF. CDR3 bases: TGTGCCTGGAGTGTGGAGTTACTAGCGGGAGGGTTAAATGAGCAGTTCTTC.

The chain combines TRBV13 with TRBJ2-3, with D possibly matching TRBD2 (5 bases). CDR1 and CDR2 from the germline V gene are PRHDT and FYEKMQ (reference sequence). This CDR3 spans 12 amino acids. V was cut by 6 bases and J by 4 bases, with 8 bases left in between. CDR3 sequence: CASRASPDTQYF. Here the CDR3 DNA reads TGTGCCAGCAGGGCTAGCCCAGATACGCAGTATTTT. Drawing the rest from reference TRBV13 and TRBJ2-3, the complete variable domain is AAGVIQSPRHLIKEKRETATLKCYPIPRHDTVYWYQQGPGQDPQFLISFYEKMQSDKGSIPDRFSAQQFSDYHSELNMSSLELGDSALYFCASRASPDTQYFGPGTRLTVL.

This chain links TRBV7-2 with TRBJ2-7, with D possibly TRBD2 on 5 matching bases. CDR1 is SGHTA and CDR2 is FQGNSA in the germline V gene. Between the trimmed V and J ends, which lost 5 bases and 2 bases, there was a span of 13 bases. The CDR3 runs 14 residues. In DNA form, the CDR3 reads TGTGCCAGCAGCGCCGGACTGGGAGCCTACGAGCAGTACGTC. It codes for CASSAGLGAYEQYV.

V is TRBV4-3 and J is TRBJ2-3; D gene uncertain. Deletions cut 0 bases from V and 0 bases from J, with 10 bases between. Germline loops: CDR1 LGHNA, CDR2 YSLEER. The CDR3 loop spans 16 amino acids. CDR3 amino acids: CASSQDYAASTDTQYF. In nucleotides, the CDR3 is TGCGCCAGCAGCCAAGATTATGCGGCTAGCACAGATACGCAGTATTTT.

A few counts support this clone. The rearrangement joins TRBV6-1 to TRBJ1-5; TRBD1 might be the D (6 bases). CDR1 is MNHNS, CDR2 SASEGT, per germline. Trimming left V 3 bases short and J 8 bases short, with 17 bases between. This CDR3 spans 15 amino acids. CDR3 in amino acids: CASSDAATGSEPQHF. The CDR3 DNA is TGTGCCAGCAGTGATGCCGCTACAGGGTCGGAGCCCCAGCATTTT.

This chain connects TRBV6-4 to TRBJ2-6; D ambiguous. The germline V gene has CDR1 MRHNA and CDR2 SNTAGT. The CDR3 is 15 residues long. V was shortened by 2 bases and J by 1 base, with 6 bases between the two germline ends. CDR3 amino acids: CASSDPRSGANVLTF. CDR3 in DNA: TGTGCCAGCAGTGACCCAAGGTCTGGGGCCAACGTCCTGACTTTC.

The J gene is TRBJ2-2, the V gene TRBV6-4, with unresolved D. Trimming left V 0 bases short and J 7 bases short, with 3 bases between. The CDR3 loop spans 12 amino acids. Germline V gives CDR1 MRHNA, CDR2 SNTAGT. CDR3 DNA: TGTGCCAGCAGTGACTCGGTCGGGGAGCTGTTTTTT. Protein: CASSDSVGELFF.

V gene TRBV27 combines with J gene TRBJ2-3; D call uncertain. Germline V gives CDR1 MNHEY, CDR2 SMNVEV (reference sequence). The CDR3 totals 17 residues. Trimming shortened V by 0 bases and J by 2 bases, and 15 bases separated the two germline ends. The CDR3 region is CASSLSSGRWITDTQYF. In DNA, the CDR3 is TGTGCCAGCAGTTTATCGTCCGGACGCTGGATCACAGATACGCAGTATTTT.

The rearrangement links TRBV28 to TRBJ2-3; no clear D. The CDR3 spans 13 residues. Trimming cost V 8 bases and J 1 base, with 10 bases left between them. Germline loops: CDR1 MDHEN, CDR2 SYDVKM. The CDR3: CASADSGTDTQYF. Here the CDR3 DNA reads TGTGCCAGCGCTGACTCCGGCACAGATACGCAGTATTTT.

In the case of this clone: A much more abundant neighbour one base away suggests this may be a read error. The same CDR3 can be traced to other DNA sequences in this sample. The chain is built from TRBV6-1 and TRBJ2-7; TRBD1 or TRBD2 may be the D gene (6 bases each). Germline CDR1 and CDR2: MNHNS and SASEGT. The CDR3 length is 15 residues. Deletions cut 4 bases from V and 2 bases from J, with 15 bases between. CDR3 sequence: CASSGRDTLTYEQYV. Written as DNA, the CDR3 is TGTGCCAGCAGTGGGCGGGACACCCTCACCTACGAGCAGTACGTC.

The genes are TRBV5-5 and TRBJ1-5; no reliable D call. Germline CDR1 and CDR2: SGHKS and YYEKEE (reference sequence). The CDR3 totals 15 residues. Deletions cut 1 base from V and 1 base from J, with 9 bases between. CDR3 region: CASSLMWGSNQPQHF. The CDR3 DNA reads TGTGCCAGCAGCTTGATGTGGGGAAGCAATCAGCCCCAGCATTTT.

The CDR3 DNA sequence: TGTGCCAGCAGCTTGGGACTTAACCAAGAGACCCAGTACTTC. Translated: CASSLGLNQETQYF. This chain joins TRBV5-6 and TRBJ2-5; D remains unclear. The CDR3 consists of 14 residues. The V end was cut by 0 bases, the J end by 0 bases, with 6 bases between. Germline V lookup: CDR1 SGHDT, CDR2 YYEEEE.

The gene calls are TRBV19 and TRBJ2-1; 7 positions agree with TRBD2. The junction had 10 bases not matched to a gene; V was cut back by 3 bases and J by 8 bases. From germline, CDR1 is LNHDA and CDR2 SQIVND (reference sequence). The CDR3 totals 15 residues. CDR3 residues: CASSMGRGEIDEQFF. The CDR3 region has the DNA TGTGCCAGTAGTATGGGTCGGGGGGAGATCGATGAGCAGTTCTTC.